The rows below give T cell receptor beta chains drawn from one sample of a study of OX40 agonist ivuxolimab in advanced cancers. Assay: immunoSEQ multiplex PCR; the TCRdb copy retains only in-frame clones and omits some. The data contain 35,000 to 55,000 clones, about four fifths of them singletons. This specimen consisted of CD4+ or CD8+ T cells sorted from blood, obtained in a trial of the OX40 agonist ivuxolimab. The source of these receptors is an adult with an advanced solid tumor such as melanoma, head and neck, liver or kidney cancer. Both conserved end residues are part of each CDR3. D genes are given only for firm matches. A row's size may be missing; if present it is once, few, many or a size class.

V gene	J gene	clone size	D gene	CDR3 DNA	CDR3 protein
TRBV7-2	TRBJ2-3	NA	NA	TGTGCCAGCAGCTTATGGTTTGAGCGTCCCACAGATACGCAGTATTTT	CASSLWFERPTDTQYF
TRBV7-8	TRBJ2-6	NA	TRBD1	TGTGCCAGCAGCTTAAGAGGGACAGGGGAAATCTCTGGGGCCAACGTCCTGACTTTC	CASSLRGTGEISGANVLTF
TRBV28	TRBJ1-5	NA	NA	TGTGCCAGCAGTCCGGGGGGGGCTTCATATAGCAATCAGCCCCAGCATTTT	CASSPGGASYSNQPQHF
TRBV28	TRBJ2-5	NA	TRBD2	TGTGCCAGCAGGACAGCGGGGCAAGGGACCCAGTACTTC	CASRTAGQGTQYF
TRBV9	TRBJ2-3	NA	NA	TGTGCCAGCAGCGTAGGGACACCAAACACAGATACGCAGTATTTT	CASSVGTPNTDTQYF
TRBV6-1	TRBJ2-7	NA	TRBD1	TGTGCCAGCAGTGATTCCGGGACAGGGACCCTAAGACGTACCTACGAGCAGTACTTC	CASSDSGTGTLRRTYEQYF
TRBV5-5	TRBJ2-7	NA	NA	TGTGCCAGCAGCCCCGGGGTAGGTGTCAGAAGCTCCTACGAGCAGTACTTC	CASSPGVGVRSSYEQYF
TRBV28	TRBJ2-3	NA	TRBD1	TGTGCCAGCAGTCGGGCCGGGACAGGTAGCACAGATACGCAGTATTTT	CASSRAGTGSTDTQYF
TRBV5-1	TRBJ2-7	NA	NA	TGCGCCAGCAGAACCGGGACACTCTCCTACGAGCAGTACTTC	CASRTGTLSYEQYF
TRBV6-6	TRBJ2-4	NA	NA	TGTGCCAGCATCGGAGACAAAAACATTCAGTACTTC	CASIGDKNIQYF
TRBV7-2	TRBJ1-3	once	NA	TGTGCCAGCAGCTTAGACATCGCTGGAAACACCATATATTTT	CASSLDIAGNTIYF
TRBV14	TRBJ2-1	NA	TRBD2	TGTGCCAGCAGCCAAGGGGAACTAGCGGGAGTTGGTGAGCAGTTCTTC	CASSQGELAGVGEQFF
TRBV6-4	TRBJ2-3	NA	TRBD2	TGTGCCAGCAAGAGGCTAGCGGGAGCAGATACGCAGTATTTT	CASKRLAGADTQYF
TRBV12-5	TRBJ1-1	NA	NA	TGTGCTAGTGGTACGGGGACACCGAACACTGAAGCTTTCTTT	CASGTGTPNTEAFF
TRBV6-6	TRBJ2-7	NA	TRBD2	TGTGCCAGCAGCTATACTAGCGGATCTTCCTACGAGCAGTACTTC	CASSYTSGSSYEQYF